The 29 T cell receptor beta chains below were found in one sample sequenced in a study of shared clonotypes between healthy human individuals. Profiled with immunoSEQ multiplex PCR; TCRdb holds only in-frame clones, not every one. Here the sample spans some 2,100,000 clones, 85% to 95% being singletons. Naive CD8 cells lacked CD45RO and underwent positive selection for CCR7, leaving out terminally differentiated effector memory CD45RA+ cells. Material for sequencing was naive CD8+ T cells from PBMCs. The receptors here all came from a man in his late teens or twenties in good health. Some clones in this sample may be carry-over from other donors' samples.

The genes are TRBV7-9 and TRBJ2-7; D remains unclear. CDR1 and CDR2 from the germline V gene are SEHNR and FQNEAQ (reference sequence). Trimming left V 1 base short and J 0 bases short, with 10 bases between. The CDR3 spans 15 residues. In DNA form, the CDR3 reads TGTGCCAGCAGCTTAGTCTCAAGAGGCTCCTACGAGCAGTACTTC. Its protein product is CASSLVSRGSYEQYF.

V is TRBV7-9 and J is TRBJ1-1, with TRBD1 identical over 7 bases. J gave up 8 bases and V 5 bases, and 2 bases lay outside the gene matches. The CDR3 is 11 amino acids. Germline CDR1 SEHNR, CDR2 FQNEAQ (reference sequence). In DNA, the CDR3 is TGTGCCAGCAGCGCGACAGGGGAAGCTTTCTTT. Residues: CASSATGEAFF.

This clone has only one observation. The rearrangement links TRBV5-8 to TRBJ2-7, with D perhaps TRBD2 (6 bases). The CDR3 runs to 15 residues. Germline V gene sequence: CDR1 SGHTS, CDR2 YDEGEE. V was pared by 0 bases and J by 1 base, with 11 bases between. Written as DNA, the CDR3 is TGTGCCAGCAGCTTGGCCGGGGGTAGTTCCTACGAGCAGTACTTC. Translation: CASSLAGGSSYEQYF.

The rearrangement joins TRBV10-2 to TRBJ2-1, with TRBD2 as a possible D gene (6 bases). The germline CDR1 and CDR2 sequences are WSHSY and SAAADI. The CDR3 extends over 14 amino acids. The ends were cut back, 6 bases at V and 0 bases at J, with 9 bases in the middle. CDR3 coding DNA: TGCGCCAGCAGCCAGACTAGCTCCTACAATGAGCAGTTCTTC. Residues: CASSQTSSYNEQFF.

This chain joins TRBV19 and TRBJ2-7; D unresolved. V lost 9 bases to trimming and J lost 1 base, with 19 bases between them. The V gene's germline CDR1 is LNHDA and CDR2 SQIVND (reference sequence). This CDR3 has 15 amino acids. The CDR3 DNA is TGTGCCAGCAGACCTGAAGACGGTGTGTCCTACGAGCAGTACTTC. As protein: CASRPEDGVSYEQYF.

The chain is built from TRBV7-9 and TRBJ2-7; 7 bases fit TRBD2. Germline V lookup: CDR1 SEHNR, CDR2 FQNEAQ (reference sequence). The V gene end was trimmed by 5 bases and the J gene end by 0 bases; junction bases not matched to a gene: 10. The CDR3 extends over 16 amino acids. Here the CDR3 DNA reads TGTGCCAGCAGCCCCCCGGGGGGACCTAGCTCCTACGAGCAGTACTTC. This sequence encodes CASSPPGGPSSYEQYF.

About this clone itself: Other DNA sequences in this specimen translate into the identical CDR3. This chain joins TRBV11-2 and TRBJ2-7; weak D call: TRBD2 (6 bases). Germline V gene sequence: CDR1 SGHAT, CDR2 FQNNGV. The CDR3 length is 13 residues. The V and J ends lost 1 base and 3 bases respectively, with 7 bases between them. The chain's CDR3 is CASSLASDYEQYF. Written as DNA, the CDR3 is TGTGCCAGCAGCTTAGCTAGCGACTACGAGCAGTACTTC.

This chain links TRBV6-6 with TRBJ1-4; 9 positions match TRBD1. V lost 4 bases and J lost 8; bases outside the gene matches: 11. Per the germline V gene, CDR1 is MNHNY and CDR2 is SVGAGI (reference sequence). The CDR3 is 16 residues long. CDR3 sequence reads: CASSSNRDRVGEKLFF. CDR3 DNA sequence: TGTGCCAGCAGTTCCAACCGGGACAGGGTAGGGGAAAAACTGTTTTTT.

The CDR3 region has the DNA TGTGCCAGCAGTGCCCACCCCCAGGGAGGGTATGGCTACACCTTC. It translates to CASSAHPQGGYGYTF. The chain has TRBV6-5 and TRBJ1-2; possible D gene TRBD1, 5 bases. Trimming shortened V by 5 bases and J by 5 bases, and 18 bases separated the two germline ends. Germline CDR1 is MNHEY and CDR2 is SVGAGI. This CDR3 region has 15 residues.

The V call is TRBV13, the J call TRBJ2-7; 9 nucleotides match TRBD1. Germline V CDR1 and CDR2: PRHDT, FYEKMQ (reference sequence). V lost 0 bases and J lost 6; bases outside the gene matches: 12. The CDR3 is 17 amino acids. The DNA for the CDR3 is TGTGCCAGCAGCTTAGGGGGGGACAGGGCCCCCCTAGGCGAGCAGTACTTC. Its translation is CASSLGGDRAPLGEQYF.

This chain connects TRBV6-5 to TRBJ1-1; D uncertain. CDR3 length: 13 residues. Germline assignment: CDR1 MNHEY and CDR2 SVGAGI. Trimming shortened V by 7 bases and J by 0 bases, and 9 bases separated the two germline ends. DNA of the CDR3: TGTGCCAGCATCTCGGGGTTGAACACTGAAGCTTTCTTT. The encoded protein is CASISGLNTEAFF.

This clone was observed once. The chain uses TRBV4-1 and TRBJ2-7; the match to TRBD1 covers 11 bases. The CDR3 length is 15 residues. Germline CDR1 and CDR2: MGHRA and YSYEKL. The ends lost 1 base at V and 4 bases at J; junction bases unmatched: 3. The CDR3 nucleotides read TGCGCCAGCAGCCAAGTGGACAGGGGGCAATACGAGCAGTACTTC. Translation gives CASSQVDRGQYEQYF.

The rearrangement links TRBV6-5 to TRBJ1-1; D remains unclear. V was clipped by 3 bases and J by 8 bases, with 10 bases between them. The CDR3 extends over 12 amino acids. The germline gives CDR1 MNHEY, CDR2 SVGAGI. CDR3: CASSYVTGEAFF. CDR3 nucleotide sequence: TGTGCCAGCAGTTATGTTACGGGGGAAGCTTTCTTT.

The DNA of the CDR3 is TGTGCCAGCAGCGTGAGTACCCGGGACAGGGAGACTAACACCGGGGAGCTGTTTTTT. This gives the protein CASSVSTRDRETNTGELFF. V gene TRBV9 combines with J gene TRBJ2-2, with 9 bases that match TRBD1. The germline V gene encodes CDR1 SGDLS and CDR2 YYNGEE. V was clipped by 2 bases and J by 2 bases; unmatched bases: 13. This CDR3 comprises 19 residues.

The chain joins TRBV5-1 to TRBJ2-7; tentative D call: TRBD2 (6 bases). CDR1 and CDR2 (germline): SGHRS, YFSETQ. The V end was cut by 1 base, the J end by 2 bases, with 13 bases between. The CDR3 has 15 residues. The chain's CDR3 is CASSLLWDLTYEQYF. CDR3 bases: TGCGCCAGCAGCTTGTTATGGGACTTAACCTACGAGCAGTACTTC.

The chain joins TRBV13 to TRBJ1-2, with D unresolved. Germline lookup yields CDR1 PRHDT and CDR2 FYEKMQ (reference sequence). V lost 3 bases and J lost 4, with 12 bases in between. The CDR3 runs to 14 residues. CDR3 sequence: CASSLSRTSYGYTF. The DNA for the CDR3 is TGTGCCAGCAGCTTGAGTCGGACGAGCTATGGCTACACCTTC.

The J gene is TRBJ2-7, the V gene TRBV7-8; D not certain. The germline V and J ends were trimmed by 0 bases and 3 bases, with 12 bases remaining between them. This CDR3 comprises 15 residues. The germline V gene encodes CDR1 SGHVS and CDR2 FQNEAQ. As DNA, the CDR3 is TGTGCCAGCAGCTTAGCGTGGTACAGAGGCTACGAGCAGTACTTC. Translation: CASSLAWYRGYEQYF.

This sequence joins TRBV27 and TRBJ2-2; 12 positions match TRBD1. This CDR3 region has 18 residues. Germline assignment: CDR1 MNHEY and CDR2 SMNVEV (reference sequence). V was clipped by 3 bases and J by 0 bases; unmatched bases: 5. The CDR3 here is CASSFLGTGGTNTGELFF. CDR3 sequence (DNA): TGTGCCAGCAGTTTCCTAGGGACAGGGGGCACGAACACCGGGGAGCTGTTTTTT.

The chain employs TRBV11-3 and TRBJ2-1; maybe TRBD2 (6 bases). CDR1 and CDR2 (germline): SGHNT, YENEEA. This CDR3 has 13 amino acids. Trimming removed 5 bases from V and 5 bases from J, with 10 bases in between. CDR3 in amino acids: CASSTTSNNEQFF. The CDR3 nucleotides read TGTGCCAGCAGCACGACTAGTAACAATGAGCAGTTCTTC.

The chain is built from TRBV19 and TRBJ1-2; no clear D. V shed 3 bases and J shed 5 bases, with 7 bases lying between them. The CDR3 runs 12 residues. From germline, CDR1 is LNHDA and CDR2 SQIVND (reference sequence). CDR3: CASSMVRYGYTF. CDR3 sequence (DNA): TGTGCCAGTAGTATGGTGCGGTATGGCTACACCTTC.

The chain uses TRBV27 and TRBJ2-1; TRBD2 matches 16 bases. The CDR3 runs to 20 residues. Germline loops: CDR1 MNHEY, CDR2 SMNVEV (reference sequence). Trimming cost V 8 bases and J 0 bases; bases outside gene matches: 13. The CDR3 protein is CASLSNPGLAGGSSYNEQFF. CDR3 nucleotides: TGTGCCAGCTTATCGAACCCGGGACTAGCGGGGGGGAGCTCCTACAATGAGCAGTTCTTC.

This sequence joins TRBV4-1 and TRBJ2-1; 10 nucleotides match TRBD1. Germline V gene data show CDR1 as MGHRA and CDR2 as YSYEKL. J lost 8 bases, V lost 4 bases, and 11 bases had no gene match. The CDR3 has 16 residues. The CDR3 here is CASSLGDRGDLDEQFF. CDR3 in DNA: TGCGCCAGCAGCCTAGGGGACAGGGGCGATTTGGATGAGCAGTTCTTC.

A remark on this clone: Distinct nucleotide sequences in the sample also encode this CDR3. The chain combines TRBV27 with TRBJ2-7; either TRBD1 or TRBD2 may fit D (5 bases each). The CDR3 has 13 amino acids. The germline V gene has CDR1 MNHEY and CDR2 SMNVEV (reference sequence). V lost 0 bases and J lost 5, with 8 bases in between. The CDR3 loop is CASSLSRGNEQYF. CDR3 bases: TGTGCCAGCAGTTTATCGAGGGGAAACGAGCAGTACTTC.

A note on this clone: At one boundary the junction diverges from the germline segment, which might be a read error. In DNA form, the CDR3 reads TGTGCCAGCAGCCTAGCGGCAGCTAGCACAGATACGCAGTATTTT. The encoded protein is CASSLAAASTDTQYF. V usage is TRBV7-9 and J usage is TRBJ2-3; 7 bases agree with TRBD2. CDR3 length: 15 residues. CDR1 SEHNR and CDR2 FQNEAQ come from the germline V gene (reference sequence).

The rearrangement links TRBV30 to TRBJ1-4; D unresolved. The CDR3 extends over 13 amino acids. Per the germline V gene, CDR1 is GTSNPN and CDR2 is SVGIG (reference sequence). Trimming left V 5 bases short and J 4 bases short, with 11 bases between. The CDR3 region is CAWEPGSNEKLFF. In DNA, the CDR3 is TGTGCCTGGGAGCCGGGCAGTAATGAAAAACTGTTTTTT.

The rearrangement joins TRBV4-2 to TRBJ2-7; maybe TRBD2 (5 bases). CDR3 length equals 17 residues. Trimming stripped 0 bases from V and 3 bases from J, with 18 bases between. Germline assignment: CDR1 LGHNA and CDR2 YNFKEQ. This chain's CDR3 is CASSQELLAGIGYEQYF. The CDR3 DNA reads TGTGCCAGCAGCCAAGAACTTCTGGCGGGCATAGGCTACGAGCAGTACTTC.

The chain is built from TRBV27 and TRBJ2-2; 8 nucleotides align to TRBD2. CDR1 is MNHEY, CDR2 SMNVEV, per germline (reference sequence). The V gene end was trimmed by 6 bases and the J gene end by 6 bases; junction bases not matched to a gene: 6. This CDR3 has 14 residues. CDR3 residues: CASSHSGIAGELFF. CDR3 nucleotide sequence: TGTGCCAGCAGCCATAGCGGGATTGCCGGGGAGCTGTTTTTT.

The chain couples TRBV7-3 to TRBJ2-5; D is perhaps TRBD2 (6 bases). The CDR3 consists of 15 residues. The V and J ends lost 3 bases and 1 base respectively, with 12 bases between them. Germline-derived CDR1 and CDR2 are SGHTA and FQGTGA. The CDR3 spells CASSFESGRQETQYF. The DNA for the CDR3 is TGTGCCAGCAGCTTCGAAAGCGGGCGCCAAGAGACCCAGTACTTC.

The chain combines TRBV10-3 with TRBJ2-1; D assignment may be TRBD1 or TRBD2 (6 bases each). The CDR3 runs 15 residues. Trimming took 3 bases from V and 0 from J, leaving 9 bases between them. The V gene's germline CDR1 is ENHRY and CDR2 SYGVKD. CDR3 in DNA: TGTGCCATCAGTGACGGGGGCCGCTCCTACAATGAGCAGTTCTTC. This sequence encodes CAISDGGRSYNEQFF.